The T cell receptor beta chain described here comes from a study of OX40 agonist ivuxolimab in advanced cancers. At the level of the study: Past anti-PD-1, anti-PD-L1 or anti-CTLA-4 therapy was accepted, and roughly 38% had received some. Study outcomes and limitations: Some patients who did not respond also had low normalized T-cell clonal expansion.

Notes on this clone: The antigen remains undetermined.

Individuals having autoimmune disease history or systemic immunosuppression were not enrolled. Libraries were prepared by immunoSEQ multiplex PCR; TCRdb keeps only in-frame clonotypes and omits some of them. The sample holds tens of thousands of clones, roughly 86% seen once. The CDR3 length is 14 residues. V lost 2 bases and J 6 bases, leaving 13 bases between the germline ends. From germline, CDR1 is ENHRY and CDR2 SYGVKD. The V call is TRBV10-3, the J call TRBJ1-1; D is uncertain. The origin of this receptor is an adult with an advanced solid tumor such as melanoma, head and neck, liver or kidney cancer. Sequenced material: CD4+ or CD8+ T cells sorted from blood, taken in a trial of the OX40 agonist ivuxolimab. CDR3 coding DNA: TGTGCCATCAGTGAGAAGACTGGAGGTGCTGAAGCTTTCTTT. Protein sequence: CAISEKTGGAEAFF.